The entry below gives a single TCR beta chain sequence along with its context. Within the sample, other DNA sequences also encode this same CDR3. The source of the sample is a study of blood T cell repertoires in COVID-19. Overall study context: Researchers got acute and convalescent COVID-19 samples from the United States, Italy and Spain.

V was clipped by 0 bases and J by 3 bases; unmatched bases: 1. CDR3 length: 14 amino acids. The germline V gene encodes CDR1 LNHNV and CDR2 YYDKDF (reference sequence). The assay was immunoSEQ multiplex PCR, and TCRdb's table has in-frame clones only and misses some. The repertoire holds 150,000 to 250,000 clones, with roughly 80% as singletons. This TCR derives from a woman in her forties with COVID-19, enrolled during active disease. The chain employs TRBV15 and TRBJ2-7, with TRBD2 identical over 8 bases. Material: peripheral blood. The CDR3 sequence is CATSRDTSGYEQYF. In nucleotides, the CDR3 is TGTGCCACCAGCAGAGACACTAGCGGCTACGAGCAGTACTTC.